This T cell receptor (beta chain) was obtained from a study of monozygotic twins with inflammatory bowel disease. CDR3 length equals 15 residues. Germline V CDR1 and CDR2: MNHNS, SASEGT. Study-level points and caveats: Separate T cell subtypes could not be resolved from one another.

About this clonotype: What it recognizes is unknown.

TCRdb reanalyzed the 5' RACE reads, giving one entry per CDR3 protein sequence and no DNA. The sample table includes 420,000 or so distinct CDR3 sequences. The TCR originated in a human donor with ulcerative colitis or Crohn's disease, or a healthy co-twin of an affected twin (not recorded which). Specimen: blood. This chain uses TRBV6-1 with TRBJ1-2; TCRdb calls TRBD1, which cannot be checked without DNA. This CDR3 is CASRPGTGRPYGYTF.